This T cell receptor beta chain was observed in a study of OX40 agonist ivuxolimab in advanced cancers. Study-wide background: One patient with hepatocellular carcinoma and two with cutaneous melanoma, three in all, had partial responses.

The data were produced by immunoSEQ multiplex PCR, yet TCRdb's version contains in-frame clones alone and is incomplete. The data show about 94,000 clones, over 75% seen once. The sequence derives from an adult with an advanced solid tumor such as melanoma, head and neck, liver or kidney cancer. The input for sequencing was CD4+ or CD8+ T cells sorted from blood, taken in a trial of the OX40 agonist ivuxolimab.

The CDR3 here is CASSLARTGYRMNTEAFF. CDR3 in DNA: TGCGCCAGCAGCTTGGCCAGGACAGGGTACAGGATGAACACTGAAGCTTTCTTT. J is TRBJ1-1 and V is TRBV5-1, with 8 positions matching TRBD1. The V segment lost 0 bases and the J segment 0 bases; nucleotides outside the gene matches: 10. Looked up from germline, CDR1 is SGHRS and CDR2 is YFSETQ. The CDR3 spans 18 residues.